This T cell receptor beta chain was sequenced for a study of blood T cell repertoires in COVID-19. Study-level information: T cells, B-cell-depleted T cells, or PBMCs supplied cDNA or gDNA.

This clone was recorded once. Only in-frame clones appear in the TCRdb table, and some are missing; sequencing was by immunoSEQ multiplex PCR. The sample records over 150,000 clones, around nine tenths being singletons. V lost 0 bases, J lost 7 bases, and 12 bases stayed unmatched. Germline CDR1 is KGHSH and CDR2 is LQKENI. This CDR3 region has 18 residues. V is TRBV18 and J is TRBJ2-1; TRBD2 aligns across 10 bases. The specimen was peripheral blood. This sequence was found in a man aged 55 to 69 with COVID-19, enrolled during active disease. Here the CDR3 reads CASSPPAGGAGGPNEQFF. Written as DNA, the CDR3 is TGTGCCAGCTCACCACCGGCCGGGGGAGCGGGAGGGCCGAATGAGCAGTTCTTC.